The clone carrying this T cell receptor beta chain was detected a few times. Its specificity is unknown. The data are from a study of T-cell memory formation after mild COVID-19. Study outcomes and limitations: Prior to infection, memory already included some responding clones, suggesting cross-reactive memory joined. Day 15 to 85 contractors were CD4/CD8 balanced; later expanders leaned CD4+.

There are 16 residues in the CDR3. Germline V gene data show CDR1 as SEHNR and CDR2 as FQNEAQ (reference sequence). J gave up 6 bases and V 7 bases, and 15 bases lay outside the gene matches. TCRdb reanalysed the 5' RACE reads using MiXCR and keeps one entry per CDR3 protein. This sample has about 150,000 distinct CDR3 sequences, with approximately 25% found just once. The sequencing sample was made of PBMCs or a T cell subset sorted from them (not recorded which). This clonotype was sampled from an adult woman who had mild COVID-19 (a few samples of this study predate the infection). Cell type and time point are not known. The V call is TRBV7-9, the J call TRBJ2-7; 10 bases are a match to TRBD1. As DNA, the CDR3 is TGTGCCAGCACCCCGTGGGGACAGGGGATGGACATCGAGCAGTACTTC. This gives the protein CASTPWGQGMDIEQYF.